This T cell receptor beta chain was sequenced in a study of neurological immune-mediated disorders. Germline V gene sequence: CDR1 SEHNR, CDR2 FQNEAQ (reference sequence). The CDR3 is 14 amino acids. Trimming shortened V by 5 bases and J by 3 bases, and 13 bases separated the two germline ends. There are many counts of this clonotype. TCRdb re-derived calls from the 5' RACE reads in MiXCR, one entry per CDR3 protein. Of under 70,000 distinct CDR3 sequences listed, 5.2% are singletons. The rearrangement uses TRBV7-9 and TRBJ1-1, with D perhaps matching TRBD1 (6 bases). Sequencing was done on a sample of PBMCs. This TCR derives from a woman aged 25 to 39 with multiple sclerosis. The DNA for the CDR3 is TGTGCCAGCAGCGTACCAGGGGTTTACACTGAAGCTTTCTTT. This translates into CASSVPGVYTEAFF.